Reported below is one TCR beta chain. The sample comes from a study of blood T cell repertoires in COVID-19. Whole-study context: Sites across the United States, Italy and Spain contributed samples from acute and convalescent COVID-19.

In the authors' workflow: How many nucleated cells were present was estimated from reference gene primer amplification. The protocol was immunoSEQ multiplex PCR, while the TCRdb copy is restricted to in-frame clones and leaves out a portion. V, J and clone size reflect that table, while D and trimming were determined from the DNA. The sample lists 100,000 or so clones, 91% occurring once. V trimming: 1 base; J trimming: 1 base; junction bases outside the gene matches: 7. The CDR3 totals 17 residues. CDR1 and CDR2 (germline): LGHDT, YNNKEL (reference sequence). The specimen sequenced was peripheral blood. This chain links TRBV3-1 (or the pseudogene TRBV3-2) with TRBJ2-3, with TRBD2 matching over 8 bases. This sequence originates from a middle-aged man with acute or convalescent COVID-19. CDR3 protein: CASSQVGAGARTDTQYF. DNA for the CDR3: TGTGCCAGCAGCCAAGTCGGAGCGGGGGCCCGCACAGATACGCAGTATTTT.